The 23 T cell receptor beta chains reported below all come from one sample, sequenced in a study of CD8 T cells in Susac syndrome. Random hexamers were used to reverse transcribe the RNA input (roughly 0.5 to 1 ug). MiXCR, run by TCRdb on the immunoSEQ multiplex PCR reads, gives a single entry per CDR3 protein. There are roughly 76,000 distinct CDR3 sequences in the sample; about 93% occur only once, and about 0.41% lies in the top ten. Sample: CD8+ T cells from PBMCs. The receptors stem from a human donor with Susac syndrome.

The rearrangement links TRBV7-8 to TRBJ1-1; no clear D gene. CDR3 length: 15 residues. Germline-derived CDR1 and CDR2 are SGHVS and FQNEAQ. Trimming stripped 4 bases from V and 0 bases from J, with 12 bases between. The CDR3 is CASSSIGGLNTEAFF. CDR3 sequence (DNA): TGTGCCAGCAGCTCTATTGGCGGTTTGAACACTGAAGCTTTCTTT.

This clonotype was seen only once. V gene TRBV20-1 combines with J gene TRBJ1-4; 7 bases are a match to TRBD1. The CDR3 runs to 14 residues. Germline V gene lookup returns CDR1 DFQATT and CDR2 SNEGSKA (reference sequence). Trimming cost V 1 base and J 6 bases; bases outside gene matches: 5. The CDR3 region is CSARGRDRDEKLFF. The CDR3 DNA reads TGCAGTGCTAGAGGAAGGGACAGAGATGAAAAACTGTTTTTT.

This sequence joins TRBV12-5 and TRBJ2-1, with 11 bases that match TRBD2. The V segment lost 0 bases and the J segment 6 bases; nucleotides outside the gene matches: 4. This CDR3 contains 16 residues. CDR1 is LGHNT and CDR2 is FRNRAP in the germline V gene. The CDR3 DNA reads as TGTGCTAGTGGTTTGGTTCTAGCGGGAGGAACCAATGAGCAGTTCTTC. Its translation is CASGLVLAGGTNEQFF. The variable domain in full, with the rest retrieved from reference TRBV12-5 and TRBJ2-1, is DARVTQTPRHKVTEMGQEVTMRCQPILGHNTVFWYRQTMMQGLELLAYFRNRAPLDDSGMPKDRFSAEMPDATLATLKIQPSEPRDSAVYFCASGLVLAGGTNEQFFGPGTRLTVL.

The V call is TRBV9, the J call TRBJ2-1, with 14 bases aligning to TRBD2. The germline gives CDR1 SGDLS, CDR2 YYNGEE. V trimming: 3 bases; J trimming: 0 bases; junction bases outside the gene matches: 5. The CDR3 is 18 amino acids. The CDR3 bases are TGTGCCAGCAGCGGACTAGCGGGAGGGATGAGCTCCTACAATGAGCAGTTCTTC. Its protein is CASSGLAGGMSSYNEQFF.

This clonotype was recorded a few times. This sequence joins TRBV6-2 or TRBV6-3 and TRBJ2-1, with 13 nucleotides matching TRBD2. Germline V gene lookup returns CDR1 MNHEY and CDR2 SVGEGT. The junction had 4 bases not matched to a gene; V was cut back by 4 bases and J by 4 bases. This CDR3 contains 16 residues. CDR3 DNA: TGTGCCAGCAGTTCCGGGACTAGCGGGATATACAATGAGCAGTTCTTC. This gives the protein CASSSGTSGIYNEQFF.

The chain couples TRBV6-5 to TRBJ2-5; TRBD2 matches at 8 bases. The CDR3 length is 14 residues. Unmatched junction bases numbered 9, after V lost 7 bases and J lost 5 bases. Germline V lookup: CDR1 MNHEY, CDR2 SVGAGI. The CDR3 loop reads CASTDRTSFETQYF. The CDR3 nucleotides are TGTGCCAGCACCGACAGGACTAGCTTCGAGACCCAGTACTTC.

The chain carries TRBV7-9 and TRBJ2-1, with TRBD2 matching over 8 bases. CDR1 and CDR2 from the germline V gene are SEHNR and FQNEAQ (reference sequence). The CDR3 length is 15 residues. With 5 bases clipped from V and 2 bases from J, the junction kept 5 bases outside the gene matches. CDR3 nucleotide sequence: TGTGCCAGCAGCAATAGCGGGGACACCTACAATGAGCAGTTCTTC. This encodes CASSNSGDTYNEQFF.

The chain uses TRBV6-6 and TRBJ2-2; D perhaps matches TRBD2 (6 bases). With 2 bases removed from V and 4 bases from J, the gap between germline ends came to 11 bases. The CDR3 covers 15 residues. Germline values: CDR1 MNHNY, CDR2 SVGAGI (reference sequence). CDR3 in amino acids: CASSYKYGGTGELFF. The CDR3 bases are TGTGCCAGCAGTTACAAATACGGGGGCACCGGGGAGCTGTTTTTT.

V and J are TRBV20-1 and TRBJ2-7, with a tentative D call TRBD2 (5 bases). The length of the CDR3 is 15 residues. CDR1 is DFQATT, CDR2 SNEGSKA, per germline (reference sequence). V was trimmed by 0 bases and J by 0 bases, leaving 12 bases between them. The CDR3 bases are TGCAGTGCTAGAGATGCTCATGGGAGCTCCTACGAGCAGTACTTC. Protein sequence: CSARDAHGSSYEQYF.

The gene calls are TRBV19 and TRBJ2-3; D ambiguous. This CDR3 contains 15 residues. V lost 6 bases and J lost 6, with 19 bases in between. From germline, CDR1 is LNHDA and CDR2 SQIVND (reference sequence). The CDR3 region has the DNA TGTGCCAGTAGAAGGAAACTACCCTTCGGGGATACGCAGTATTTT. Translation: CASRRKLPFGDTQYF.

The chain uses TRBV5-1 and TRBJ2-3, with D unresolved. CDR1 and CDR2 from the germline V gene are SGHRS and YFSETQ. This CDR3 has 14 amino acids. V gave up 2 bases and J gave up 0 bases, with 7 bases separating them. CDR3 sequence reads: CASSFGPSTDTQYF. For the CDR3, the DNA is TGCGCCAGCAGCTTCGGGCCTAGCACAGATACGCAGTATTTT. Using reference TRBV5-1 and TRBJ2-3 for the parts outside the CDR3, the full variable domain is KAGVTQTPRYLIKTRGQQVTLSCSPISGHRSVSWYQQTPGQGLQFLFEYFSETQRNKGNFPGRFSGRQFSNSRSEMNVSTLELGDSALYLCASSFGPSTDTQYFGPGTRLTVL.

CDR3 sequence reads: CASTGQNNEKLFF. The CDR3 bases are TGTGCCAGCACAGGGCAGAATAATGAAAAACTGTTTTTT. This rearrangement joins TRBV27 to TRBJ1-4, with a weak D call TRBD1 (5 bases). The germline V gene encodes CDR1 MNHEY and CDR2 SMNVEV (reference sequence). This CDR3 is built from 13 residues. V was cut by 7 bases and J by 4 bases, with 10 bases left in between.

This chain uses TRBV10-3 with TRBJ1-1; 8 bases map to TRBD1. The J segment lost 4 bases and the V segment lost 6 bases, leaving 1 base of the junction unmatched. CDR1 is ENHRY, CDR2 SYGVKD, per germline. CDR3 size: 12 residues. DNA of the CDR3: TGTGCCATCAGCACAGGGGGCACTGAAGCTTTCTTT. This encodes CAISTGGTEAFF.

This sequence joins TRBV19 and TRBJ1-2; D is ambiguous. Trimming pared 1 base from V and 6 bases from J, leaving 21 bases between. Germline loops: CDR1 LNHDA, CDR2 SQIVND (reference sequence). The CDR3 spans 17 residues. The CDR3: CASSIGEWELWVNGYTF. CDR3 DNA sequence: TGTGCCAGTAGTATAGGTGAATGGGAGCTCTGGGTGAATGGCTACACCTTC.

V is TRBV3-1 and J is TRBJ2-7; 9 nucleotides line up with TRBD2. CDR1 is LGHDT, CDR2 YNNKEL, per germline (reference sequence). The CDR3 has 16 residues. V lost 4 bases to trimming and J lost 3 bases; unmatched junction nucleotides: 10. The CDR3 DNA is TGTGCCAGCAGCCCGGCGGGAGGGACAGTTTTCTACGAGCAGTACTTC. Translation: CASSPAGGTVFYEQYF.

The CDR3 bases are TGTGCCAGCAGCTTAGTACGTGGGGCCAACGTCCTGACTTTC. Its translation is CASSLVRGANVLTF. This chain uses TRBV7-8 with TRBJ2-6; D is ambiguous. This CDR3 is built from 14 residues. V was clipped by 1 base and J by 3 bases, with 4 bases between them. CDR1 SGHVS and CDR2 FQNEAQ come from the germline V gene.

The chain carries TRBV9 and TRBJ1-1, with D uncertain. CDR3 size: 13 residues. V was pared by 1 base and J by 11 bases, with 15 bases between. Germline V gives CDR1 SGDLS, CDR2 YYNGEE. In DNA, the CDR3 is TGTGCCAGCAGCGTATATCTTATGGGAACGGCTTTCTTT. This sequence encodes CASSVYLMGTAFF.

V usage is TRBV7-9 and J usage is TRBJ2-1; D perhaps matches TRBD2 (5 bases). The germline gives CDR1 SEHNR, CDR2 FQNEAQ (reference sequence). The ends were cut back, 8 bases at V and 8 bases at J, with 10 bases in the middle. The CDR3 spans 11 residues. CDR3 amino acids: CASPLGDEQFF. CDR3 bases: TGTGCCAGCCCCCTCGGGGATGAGCAGTTCTTC.

This chain links TRBV5-5 with TRBJ2-1; 8 bases line up with TRBD1. Germline trimming cut 4 bases from V and 8 bases from J; bases unmatched to any gene: 8. CDR3 length: 14 amino acids. From germline, CDR1 is SGHKS and CDR2 YYEKEE (reference sequence). CDR3 nucleotides: TGTGCCAGCAGCGCGGGACAGGTTTTAGATGAGCAGTTCTTC. The encoded protein is CASSAGQVLDEQFF.

This sequence joins TRBV9 and TRBJ2-7, with D possibly matching TRBD1 (5 bases). Trimming shortened V by 0 bases and J by 5 bases, and 6 bases separated the two germline ends. The germline CDR1 and CDR2 sequences are SGDLS and YYNGEE. CDR3 size: 12 residues. CDR3 DNA: TGTGCCAGCAGCGTAGGGGGCGACGAGCAGTACTTC. Its translation is CASSVGGDEQYF. Full variable domain (missing parts from reference TRBV9 and TRBJ2-7): DSGVTQTPKHLITATGQRVTLRCSPRSGDLSVYWYQQSLDQGLQFLIQYYNGEERAKGNILERFSAQQFPDLHSELNLSSLELGDSALYFCASSVGGDEQYFGPGTRLTVT.

J is TRBJ2-3 and V is TRBV4-1; no definite D call. Germline-derived CDR1 and CDR2 are MGHRA and YSYEKL. The CDR3 consists of 16 residues. Trimming pared 0 bases from V and 4 bases from J, leaving 14 bases between. CDR3 residues: CASSQERNPGSDTQYF. DNA of the CDR3: TGCGCCAGCAGCCAAGAAAGGAATCCCGGGTCAGATACGCAGTATTTT.

CDR3 DNA: TGTGCCAGCAGTTACTCCCTCCGGGGTGACACCGGGGAGCTGTTTTTT. Its translation: CASSYSLRGDTGELFF. The rearrangement joins TRBV6-5 to TRBJ2-2, with a weak D call TRBD2 (5 bases). The CDR3 is 16 residues long. V dropped 0 bases and J dropped 3 bases, with 11 bases sitting between them. In germline, CDR1 is MNHEY, CDR2 SVGAGI.

V gene TRBV10-3 combines with J gene TRBJ2-7; 10 bases are a match to TRBD1. This CDR3 is built from 15 residues. With V trimmed by 4 bases and J by 5 bases, 8 bases remained unmatched. Germline V lookup: CDR1 ENHRY, CDR2 SYGVKD. CDR3 nucleotide sequence: TGTGCCATCAGTGGGGCCGGGACAGGGGTGGACGAGCAGTACTTC. Translation: CAISGAGTGVDEQYF.